Below, 2 T cell receptor beta chains from the same sample are listed, as sequenced in a study of cytomegalovirus exposure and HLA in healthy donors. PCR used 60 Vbeta primers and 13 Jbeta primers. Libraries were prepared by immunoSEQ multiplex PCR; TCRdb keeps only in-frame clonotypes and omits some of them. The data contain more than 95,000 clones, 74% of them singletons. Sequenced material: PBMCs. The source is a man aged 40-49 years in good health and CMV-seropositive.

This clone was counted a few times. V and J are TRBV4-1 and TRBJ2-7; D gene ambiguous. The CDR3 sequence is 15 residues long. V lost 1 base, J lost 3 bases, and 13 bases lay in between. CDR1 and CDR2 (germline): MGHRA, YSYEKL. The DNA of the CDR3 is TGCGCCAGCAGCCAAGCCGTGCTTGAGATCTACGAGCAGTACTTC. Encoded protein: CASSQAVLEIYEQYF.

The CDR3 sequence: CASSDSGQPYGYTF. The CDR3 coding sequence is TGTGCCAGCAGTGACTCAGGACAGCCATATGGCTACACCTTC. This chain joins TRBV6-4 and TRBJ1-2; D possibly corresponds to TRBD1 (6 bases). V was pared by 0 bases and J by 5 bases, with 10 bases between. Per germline, CDR1 MRHNA and CDR2 SNTAGT. This CDR3 has 14 amino acids.